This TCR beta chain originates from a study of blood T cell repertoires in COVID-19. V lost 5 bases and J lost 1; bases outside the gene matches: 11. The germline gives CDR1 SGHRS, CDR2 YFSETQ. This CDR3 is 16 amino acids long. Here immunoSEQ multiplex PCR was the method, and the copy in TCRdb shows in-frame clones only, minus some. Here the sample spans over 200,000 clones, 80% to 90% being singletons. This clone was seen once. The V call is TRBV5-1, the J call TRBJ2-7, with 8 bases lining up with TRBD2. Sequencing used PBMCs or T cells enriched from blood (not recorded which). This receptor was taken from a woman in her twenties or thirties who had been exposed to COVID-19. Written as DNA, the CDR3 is TGCGCCAGCAGGCTAGCGGGCGGAGAGGTTTCCTACGAGCAGTACTTC. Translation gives CASRLAGGEVSYEQYF.